Below, 30 T cell receptor beta chains from the same sample are listed, as sequenced in a study of control samples from healthy donors and cancer patients. Profiling relied on immunoSEQ multiplex PCR, and the TCRdb table lists in-frame clones only, not all of them. The repertoire holds 100,000 or so clones, 83% seen once, with around 13% in the top ten. What was sequenced was blood. The receptors were gathered from a woman between 45 and 60 years old in good health.

V is TRBV9 and J is TRBJ1-1, with 12 bases identical to TRBD1. The V and J ends lost 3 bases and 0 bases, in that order; junction bases with no gene match: 3. Per germline, CDR1 SGDLS and CDR2 YYNGEE. The CDR3 runs 16 residues. The CDR3 coding sequence is TGTGCCAGCAGCGAAGGGACAGGGGGCATGAACACTGAAGCTTTCTTT. Its translation: CASSEGTGGMNTEAFF.

The chain joins TRBV12-3 or TRBV12-4 to TRBJ2-5, with D hard to call. Trimming took 6 bases from V and 9 from J, leaving 14 bases between them. CDR3 length equals 12 residues. CDR3 region: CASSPPRTAQYF. The CDR3 DNA reads TGTGCCAGCAGCCCCCCTCGGACGGCCCAGTACTTC.

The chain employs TRBV9 and TRBJ2-5; D is possibly TRBD2 (6 bases). With 6 bases removed from V and 5 bases from J, the gap between germline ends came to 17 bases. Germline CDR1 SGDLS, CDR2 YYNGEE. CDR3 size: 14 residues. The CDR3 is CASTTTGTGETQYF. The CDR3 region has the DNA TGTGCCAGCACCACGACCGGGACTGGGGAGACCCAGTACTTC.

This clone was found once. V gene TRBV5-5 combines with J gene TRBJ2-7; D gene unclear. Trimming left V 0 bases short and J 4 bases short, with 8 bases between. The CDR3 is 13 amino acids. The germline CDR1 and CDR2 sequences are SGHKS and YYEKEE (reference sequence). The CDR3 nucleotides read TGTGCCAGCAGCTTGGTGCCAGAATACGAGCAGTACTTC. Translation gives CASSLVPEYEQYF.

This chain joins TRBV3-1 (or the pseudogene TRBV3-2) and TRBJ2-5, with D maybe TRBD1 (5 bases). V was shortened by 1 base and J by 5 bases, with 14 bases between the two germline ends. This CDR3 contains 15 residues. In germline, CDR1 is LGHDT, CDR2 YNNKEL (reference sequence). This chain's CDR3 is CASSQGTQGVETQYF. Written as DNA, the CDR3 is TGTGCCAGCAGCCAAGGAACTCAAGGGGTTGAGACCCAGTACTTC.

The V call is TRBV7-2, the J call TRBJ2-2; 8 nucleotides agree with TRBD2. V gave up 0 bases and J gave up 4 bases; unmatched junction bases: 4. CDR3 length: 16 residues. The V gene's germline CDR1 is SGHTA and CDR2 FQGNSA. The DNA for the CDR3 is TGTGCCAGCAGCTTAGCAAGCGGGAGCGGCACCGGGGAGCTGTTTTTT. Translation: CASSLASGSGTGELFF.

This clone came up a few times. This chain uses TRBV19 with TRBJ1-1; TRBD1 agrees at 10 bases. The CDR3 totals 15 residues. Germline CDR1 reads LNHDA; CDR2 reads SQIVND (reference sequence). Trimming removed 4 bases from V and 5 bases from J; junction bases left unmatched: 7. Here the CDR3 DNA reads TGTGCCAGTAGTACCCGACAGGGGGCGTTGACTGAAGCTTTCTTT. It yields the protein CASSTRQGALTEAFF. Full variable domain (missing parts from reference TRBV19 and TRBJ1-1): DGGITQSPKYLFRKEGQNVTLSCEQNLNHDAMYWYRQDPGQGLRLIYYSQIVNDFQKGDIAEGYSVSREKKESFPLTVTSAQKNPTAFYLCASSTRQGALTEAFFGQGTRLTVV.

The V gene is TRBV9, the J gene TRBJ1-3, with D possibly being TRBD1 (5 bases). The germline V gene has CDR1 SGDLS and CDR2 YYNGEE. This CDR3 has 12 residues. V was cut by 0 bases and J by 9 bases, with 7 bases left in between. CDR3 residues: CASSVDQGTIYF. The CDR3 region has the DNA TGTGCCAGCAGCGTAGATCAGGGCACCATATATTTT.

The chain couples TRBV28 to TRBJ2-4, with D possibly called TRBD1 or TRBD2 (5 bases each). The V and J ends lost 4 bases and 0 bases respectively, with 13 bases between them. Looked up from germline, CDR1 is MDHEN and CDR2 is SYDVKM. The CDR3 loop spans 16 amino acids. The CDR3 DNA reads as TGTGCCAGCAGTTCCCGGGGCCAAATAGCCAAAAACATTCAGTACTTC. Translating gives CASSSRGQIAKNIQYF.

The chain joins TRBV11-3 to TRBJ1-4; TRBD1 might be the D (5 bases). The CDR3 covers 15 residues. The V and J ends lost 5 bases and 2 bases respectively, with 12 bases between them. CDR1 and CDR2 from the germline V gene are SGHNT and YENEEA. The chain's CDR3 is CASSLGTATNEKLFF. In nucleotides, the CDR3 is TGTGCCAGCAGCCTTGGGACCGCGACTAATGAAAAACTGTTTTTT.

The chain recombines TRBV27 with TRBJ1-1, with D unclear. The CDR3 is 11 residues long. The germline gives CDR1 MNHEY, CDR2 SMNVEV (reference sequence). V was pared by 5 bases and J by 4 bases, with 5 bases between. CDR3 amino acids: CASSGVTEAFF. CDR3 nucleotide sequence: TGTGCCAGCAGTGGTGTCACTGAAGCTTTCTTT.

The chain links TRBV28 to TRBJ2-3; D unresolved. Germline V gene data show CDR1 as MDHEN and CDR2 as SYDVKM. This CDR3 comprises 12 residues. The germline V and J ends were trimmed by 6 bases and 2 bases, with 6 bases remaining between them. The DNA for the CDR3 is TGTGCCAGCAGCCGGCTCACAGATACGCAGTATTTT. This gives the protein CASSRLTDTQYF.

V usage is TRBV2 and J usage is TRBJ2-1; 7 nucleotides agree with TRBD1. The length of the CDR3 is 13 residues. Germline V gene sequence: CDR1 SNHLY, CDR2 FYNNEI. Trimming removed 5 bases from V and 5 bases from J; junction bases left unmatched: 3. The DNA of the CDR3 is TGTGCCAGCAGTCGGGACAGTCACAATGAGCAGTTCTTC. It codes for CASSRDSHNEQFF.

The chain joins TRBV15 to TRBJ2-7; 8 bases are shared with TRBD1. The CDR3 extends over 16 amino acids. Germline V gene lookup returns CDR1 LNHNV and CDR2 YYDKDF (reference sequence). The trim removed 2 bases at V and 1 base at J, leaving 7 bases unmatched. CDR3: CATSRPPGQDSYEQYF. The CDR3 DNA follows: TGTGCCACCAGCAGACCCCCGGGACAGGATTCCTACGAGCAGTACTTC. Filled out from reference TRBV15 and TRBJ2-7, the complete variable domain reads DAMVIQNPRYQVTQFGKPVTLSCSQTLNHNVMYWYQQKSSQAPKLLFHYYDKDFNNEADTPDNFQSRRPNTSFCFLDIRSPGLGDTAMYLCATSRPPGQDSYEQYFGPGTRLTVT.

V and J are TRBV27 and TRBJ2-5, with 7 bases aligning to TRBD1. CDR1 is MNHEY, CDR2 SMNVEV, per germline (reference sequence). Losses at the gene ends were 2 bases for V and 4 bases for J; bases not matched to a gene: 4. This CDR3 comprises 14 residues. CDR3 sequence (DNA): TGTGCCAGCAGTTTAGACAGGGTCGCAGAGACCCAGTACTTC. Its translation is CASSLDRVAETQYF.

Note on this clone: At one end, the junction sequence differs from germline, possibly due to a read error. The rearrangement uses TRBV7-3 and TRBJ1-6, with D possibly matching TRBD1 (6 bases). From germline, CDR1 is SGHTA and CDR2 FQGTGA. The CDR3 spans 13 residues. CDR3 region: CANSFNRDSPLHF. The DNA for the CDR3 is TGTGCCAACAGCTTCAACAGGGATTCACCCCTCCACTTT.

The J gene is TRBJ2-2, the V gene TRBV30; 13 bases align to TRBD2. J lost 7 bases, V lost 3 bases, and 2 bases had no gene match. This CDR3 contains 14 residues. Looked up from germline, CDR1 is GTSNPN and CDR2 is SVGIG (reference sequence). CDR3 sequence (DNA): TGTGCCTGGAGCGGACTAGCGGGAGTCGGGGAGCTGTTTTTT. Translating it yields CAWSGLAGVGELFF.

This clone was counted only a few times. Other DNA sequences in the same sample also yield this CDR3. The genes are TRBV7-2 and TRBJ1-5; no clear D gene. Germline-derived CDR1 and CDR2 are SGHTA and FQGNSA. The germline V and J ends were trimmed by 1 base and 2 bases, with 12 bases remaining between them. The CDR3 is made up of 16 amino acids. The DNA for the CDR3 is TGTGCCAGCAGCTTAGTCGGACGTAACGGCAATCAGCCCCAGCATTTT. Translation: CASSLVGRNGNQPQHF.

V usage is TRBV19 and J usage is TRBJ1-5; TRBD1 agrees at 7 bases. Trimming removed 2 bases from V and 4 bases from J; junction bases left unmatched: 5. The CDR3 is 15 amino acids. Germline V gene data show CDR1 as LNHDA and CDR2 as SQIVND (reference sequence). The CDR3 DNA reads TGTGCCAGTAGTATACTGGGACAGATAAATCAGCCCCAGCATTTT. Translating gives CASSILGQINQPQHF.

The chain combines TRBV24-1 with TRBJ2-3, with 8 bases matching TRBD2. Germline CDR1 reads KGHDR; CDR2 reads SFDVKD. The CDR3 covers 16 residues. V dropped 0 bases and J dropped 0; count of bases not matched to a gene: 1. The CDR3 DNA follows: TGTGCCACCAGTGATTTGTCTAGCGGGAGCACAGATACGCAGTATTTT. Its translation is CATSDLSSGSTDTQYF.

The chain is built from TRBV7-3 and TRBJ1-2; D unresolved. Germline V gives CDR1 SGHTA, CDR2 FQGTGA. The ends were cut back, 8 bases at V and 6 bases at J, with 10 bases in the middle. There are 11 residues in the CDR3. CDR3 sequence reads: CASGGVNGYTF. CDR3 DNA sequence: TGTGCCAGCGGCGGGGTGAATGGCTACACCTTC.

The chain is built from TRBV4-3 and TRBJ2-7, with D maybe TRBD2 (5 bases). V lost 0 bases and J lost 7, with 10 bases in between. The CDR3 contains 13 residues. CDR1 is LGHNA, CDR2 YSLEER, per germline. CDR3 DNA: TGCGCCAGCAGCCAAGATCCGGAGGAAGAGCAGTACTTC. It specifies CASSQDPEEEQYF.

In DNA, the CDR3 is TGTGCCAGCAGCTTAATCTCTTGGCAGGGAAATAATTCACCCCTCCACTTT. Its protein is CASSLISWQGNNSPLHF. V gene TRBV7-2 combines with J gene TRBJ1-6; D might be TRBD1 (5 bases). Germline V CDR1 and CDR2: SGHTA, FQGNSA. The CDR3 sequence is 17 residues long. V was trimmed by 2 bases and J by 5 bases, leaving 16 bases between them.

This chain connects TRBV18 to TRBJ1-1, with D unclear. From germline, CDR1 is KGHSH and CDR2 LQKENI. V shed 3 bases and J shed 1 base, with 12 bases lying between them. CDR3 length: 15 amino acids. The CDR3, as DNA: TGTGCCAGCTCACCCTCTCAGGCTAAGAACACTGAAGCTTTCTTT. Translated, it gives CASSPSQAKNTEAFF. Full variable domain (remainder filled in from reference TRBV18 and TRBJ1-1): NAGVMQNPRHLVRRRGQEARLRCSPMKGHSHVYWYRQLPEEGLKFMVYLQKENIIDESGMPKERFSAEFPKEGPSILRIQQVVRGDSAAYFCASSPSQAKNTEAFFGQGTRLTVV.

The chain joins TRBV15 to TRBJ2-1; D not certain. Germline CDR1 and CDR2: LNHNV and YYDKDF (reference sequence). The V and J ends lost 1 base and 7 bases respectively, with 11 bases between them. The CDR3 contains 14 residues. CDR3 nucleotide sequence: TGTGCCACCAGCAGAGGGGCAGTTTTAAATGAGCAGTTCTTC. This sequence encodes CATSRGAVLNEQFF.

This chain joins TRBV12-3 or TRBV12-4 and TRBJ1-1, with D hard to call. CDR3 length equals 12 residues. Trimming removed 3 bases at V and 7 bases at J, with 9 bases between. The CDR3 region has the DNA TGTGCCAGCAGTTTTCCTGGTCGTGAAGCTTTCTTT. Translation gives CASSFPGREAFF.

The chain is built from TRBV3-1 (or the pseudogene TRBV3-2) and TRBJ1-1, with TRBD1 as a possible D gene (6 bases). The CDR3 sequence is 14 residues long. Germline V gene lookup returns CDR1 LGHDT and CDR2 YNNKEL (reference sequence). V lost 0 bases to trimming and J lost 10 bases, with 15 bases between them. CDR3: CASSQEAVKGGAFF. The CDR3 DNA reads TGTGCCAGCAGCCAAGAGGCCGTGAAGGGGGGAGCTTTCTTT.

The rearrangement links TRBV9 to TRBJ2-2; 8 bases map to TRBD1. Trimming at V came to 3 bases and at J to 3 bases, leaving 1 base not matched to a gene. The CDR3 is 14 amino acids. Germline values: CDR1 SGDLS, CDR2 YYNGEE. The CDR3 nucleotides read TGTGCCAGCAGCGCGGACAGGGACACCGGGGAGCTGTTTTTT. It encodes CASSADRDTGELFF. Full variable domain (remainder filled in from reference TRBV9 and TRBJ2-2): DSGVTQTPKHLITATGQRVTLRCSPRSGDLSVYWYQQSLDQGLQFLIQYYNGEERAKGNILERFSAQQFPDLHSELNLSSLELGDSALYFCASSADRDTGELFFGEGSRLTVL.

The chain links TRBV19 to TRBJ2-3; 10 bases match TRBD2. V lost 1 base, J lost 6 bases, and 1 base stayed unmatched. Looked up from germline, CDR1 is LNHDA and CDR2 is SQIVND (reference sequence). The CDR3 is 14 residues long. Written as DNA, the CDR3 is TGTGCCAGTAGTATAGGTAGCGGGAGGGATACGCAGTATTTT. This encodes CASSIGSGRDTQYF.

This rearrangement joins TRBV10-2 to TRBJ2-7; no clear D gene. This CDR3 comprises 14 residues. Germline assignment: CDR1 WSHSY and CDR2 SAAADI. With 3 bases removed from V and 3 bases from J, the gap between germline ends came to 12 bases. In DNA form, the CDR3 reads TGCGCCAGCAGTGACAACTACAATAACTACGAGCAGTACTTC. This encodes CASSDNYNNYEQYF.